Listed here are 7 T cell receptor beta chains from one sample, sequenced in a study of CD8 T cells in Susac syndrome. RNA, at roughly 0.45 to 1 ug, was reverse transcribed with random hexamers. TCRdb re-called the immunoSEQ multiplex PCR reads through MiXCR, storing one row per CDR3 protein. The data show 150,000 to 200,000 distinct CDR3 sequences, 85% to 95% seen once. The sequencing sample was made of CD4+ T cells from PBMCs. All receptors derive from a human donor with Susac syndrome.

The V call is TRBV20-1, the J call TRBJ2-5, with 8 bases identical to TRBD1. CDR1 is DFQATT, CDR2 SNEGSKA, per germline (reference sequence). The CDR3 sequence is 12 residues long. The J segment lost 4 bases and the V segment lost 4 bases, leaving 2 bases of the junction unmatched. The CDR3 coding sequence is TGCAGTGCTACAACAGGGGGAGAGACCCAGTACTTC. Residues: CSATTGGETQYF.

The chain links TRBV18 to TRBJ2-5, with no clear D. The CDR3 length is 13 residues. V was shortened by 1 base and J by 3 bases, with 6 bases between the two germline ends. Germline-derived CDR1 and CDR2 are KGHSH and LQKENI. CDR3 sequence reads: CASSPLSKETQYF. CDR3 DNA: TGTGCCAGCTCACCACTCAGTAAAGAGACCCAGTACTTC.

The rearrangement uses TRBV20-1 and TRBJ2-5; the match to TRBD2 covers 9 bases. J gave up 1 base and V 4 bases, and 10 bases lay outside the gene matches. The length of the CDR3 is 16 residues. The germline V gene has CDR1 DFQATT and CDR2 SNEGSKA (reference sequence). The CDR3 loop reads CSAISLELAGQETQYF. In DNA form, the CDR3 reads TGCAGTGCTATCAGCCTGGAACTAGCGGGCCAAGAGACCCAGTACTTC.

The gene calls are TRBV28 and TRBJ2-4; D not certain. V was shortened by 7 bases and J by 8 bases, with 9 bases between the two germline ends. The CDR3 loop spans 11 amino acids. The germline V gene encodes CDR1 MDHEN and CDR2 SYDVKM. The CDR3 nucleotides read TGTGCCAGCAAGAGTTTGGACATTCAGTACTTC. It translates to CASKSLDIQYF.

The CDR3, as DNA: TGTGCCAGCAGTTACTCGATAGCCGGGGCCGGAGACGAGCAGTACTTC. Translating gives CASSYSIAGAGDEQYF. The V gene is TRBV6-5, the J gene TRBJ2-7, with D possibly being TRBD1 or TRBD2 (5 bases each). Germline-derived CDR1 and CDR2 are MNHEY and SVGAGI. The length of the CDR3 is 16 residues. Between the trimmed V and J ends, which lost 0 bases and 5 bases, there was a span of 17 bases.

J is TRBJ2-1 and V is TRBV12-3 or TRBV12-4; TRBD2 aligns across 11 bases. The CDR3 is made up of 15 amino acids. After removal of 2 bases from V and 8 bases from J, the junction contained 5 bases not matched to a gene. For the CDR3, the DNA is TGTGCCAGCAGTTTATTAGCGGGGGGGCTATATGAGCAGTTCTTC. Translation: CASSLLAGGLYEQFF.

Written as DNA, the CDR3 is TGTGCCAGCAGTCGGACATTCATGAACACTGAAGCTTTCTTT. Amino acid sequence: CASSRTFMNTEAFF. The gene calls are TRBV7-2 and TRBJ1-1; D perhaps matches TRBD1 (5 bases). The CDR3 contains 14 residues. Germline lookup yields CDR1 SGHTA and CDR2 FQGNSA. The V and J ends lost 6 bases and 0 bases respectively, with 11 bases between them.